Below are 3 T cell receptor beta chains sequenced from a single sample in a study of blood T cell repertoires in COVID-19. Clones were sequenced by immunoSEQ multiplex PCR, and TCRdb holds only the in-frame ones, with some missing. The data hold 200,000 to 300,000 clones, with about nine tenths observed a single time. The sample consisted of peripheral blood. The receptors come from a woman in her 40s with acute or convalescent COVID-19.

The chain joins TRBV5-1 to TRBJ1-1; 7 bases are shared with TRBD1. V dropped 4 bases and J dropped 3; count of bases not matched to a gene: 9. The germline V gene has CDR1 SGHRS and CDR2 YFSETQ. The CDR3 has 15 amino acids. The CDR3 reads CASSPEGQRYTEAFF. Here the CDR3 DNA reads TGCGCCAGCAGCCCGGAGGGACAGCGATACACTGAAGCTTTCTTT.

Only one count was recorded for this clone. The rearrangement uses TRBV6-5 and TRBJ1-5; 8 bases align to TRBD1. The length of the CDR3 is 15 residues. From germline, CDR1 is MNHEY and CDR2 SVGAGI. Trimming removed 4 bases from V and 6 bases from J; junction bases left unmatched: 8. The CDR3 region is CASSLDRGGGQPQHF. CDR3 nucleotide sequence: TGTGCCAGCAGTTTAGACAGGGGAGGGGGTCAGCCCCAGCATTTT.

CDR3 in amino acids: CASSQGERMNTEAFF. The DNA for the CDR3 is TGTGCCAGCTCACAAGGGGAACGGATGAACACTGAAGCTTTCTTT. The J gene is TRBJ1-1, the V gene TRBV18, with a weak D call TRBD1 (5 bases). The CDR3 spans 15 residues. Looked up from germline, CDR1 is KGHSH and CDR2 is LQKENI. V dropped 4 bases and J dropped 0 bases, with 12 bases sitting between them.